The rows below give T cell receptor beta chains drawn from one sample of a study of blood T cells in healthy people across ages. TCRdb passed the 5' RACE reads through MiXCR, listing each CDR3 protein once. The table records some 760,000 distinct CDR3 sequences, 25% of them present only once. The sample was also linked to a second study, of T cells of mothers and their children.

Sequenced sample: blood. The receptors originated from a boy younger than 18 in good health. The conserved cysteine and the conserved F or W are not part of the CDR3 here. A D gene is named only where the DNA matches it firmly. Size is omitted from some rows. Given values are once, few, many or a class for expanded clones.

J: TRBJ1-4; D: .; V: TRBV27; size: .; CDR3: ASRGLNEKLF
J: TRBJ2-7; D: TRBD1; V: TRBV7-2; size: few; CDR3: ASSFRDRGPYEQY
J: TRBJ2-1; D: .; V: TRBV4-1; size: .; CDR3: ASSQATGLPYNEQF
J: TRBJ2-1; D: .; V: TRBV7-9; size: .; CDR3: ASSPRSRTNEQF
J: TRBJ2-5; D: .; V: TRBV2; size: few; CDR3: ASSWYRKETQY
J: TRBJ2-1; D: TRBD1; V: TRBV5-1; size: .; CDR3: ASSSTGGSGEQF
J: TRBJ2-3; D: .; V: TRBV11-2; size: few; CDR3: ASSLGPGVEY
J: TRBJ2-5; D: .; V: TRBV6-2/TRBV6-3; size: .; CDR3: ASSYRVKETQY
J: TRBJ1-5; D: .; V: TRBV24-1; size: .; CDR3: ATSDGTGKASNQPQH
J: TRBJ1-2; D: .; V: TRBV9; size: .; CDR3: ASSARDGDTSYGYT
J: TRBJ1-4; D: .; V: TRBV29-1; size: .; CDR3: SVGVGGNEKLF
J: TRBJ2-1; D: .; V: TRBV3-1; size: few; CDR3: ASSQDLRLWEYNEQF
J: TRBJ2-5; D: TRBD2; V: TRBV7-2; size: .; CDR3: ASSWTSGGALYQETQY
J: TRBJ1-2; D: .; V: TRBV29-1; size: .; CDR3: SVEPSRGSNYGYT
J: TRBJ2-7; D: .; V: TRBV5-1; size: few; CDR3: ASTNLNNEQY
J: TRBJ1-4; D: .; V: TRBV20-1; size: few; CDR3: SATAGGAGEKLF
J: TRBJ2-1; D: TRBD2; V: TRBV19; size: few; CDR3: ASSSNRDYTYNEQF
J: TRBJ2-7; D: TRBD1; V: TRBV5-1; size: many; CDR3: ASTLDRGGEQY
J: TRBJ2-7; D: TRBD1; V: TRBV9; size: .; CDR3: ASSQSGQGSYEQY
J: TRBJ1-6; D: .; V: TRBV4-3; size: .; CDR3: ASSQDVSSSYNSPLH
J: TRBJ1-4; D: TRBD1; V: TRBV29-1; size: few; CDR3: SVGDRGRKLF
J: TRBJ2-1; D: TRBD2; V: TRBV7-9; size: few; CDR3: ASSPRLANEQF
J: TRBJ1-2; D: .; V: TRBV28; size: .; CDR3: ASLGGYGYT
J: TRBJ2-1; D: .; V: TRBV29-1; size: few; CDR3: SVGLSGYNEQF
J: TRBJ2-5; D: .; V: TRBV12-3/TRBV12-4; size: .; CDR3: ASSYLRDGETQY
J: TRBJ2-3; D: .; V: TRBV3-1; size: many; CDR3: ASSQEWGGTDTQY